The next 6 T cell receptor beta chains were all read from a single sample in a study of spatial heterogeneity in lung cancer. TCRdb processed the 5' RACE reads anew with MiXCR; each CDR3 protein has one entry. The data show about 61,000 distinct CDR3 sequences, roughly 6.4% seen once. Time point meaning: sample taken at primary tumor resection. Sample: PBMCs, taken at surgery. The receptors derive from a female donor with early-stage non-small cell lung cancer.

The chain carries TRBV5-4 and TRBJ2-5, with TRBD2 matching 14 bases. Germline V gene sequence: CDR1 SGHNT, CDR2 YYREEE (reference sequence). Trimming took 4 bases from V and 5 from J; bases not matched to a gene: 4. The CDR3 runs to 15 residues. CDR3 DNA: TGTGCCAGCAGCCTGACTAGCGGGAGGGCGGAGACCCAGTACTTC. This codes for CASSLTSGRAETQYF. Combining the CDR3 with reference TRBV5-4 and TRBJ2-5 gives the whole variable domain ETGVTQSPTHLIKTRGQQVTLRCSSQSGHNTVSWYQQALGQGPQFIFQYYREEENGRGNFPPRFSGLQFPNYSSELNVNALELDDSALYLCASSLTSGRAETQYFGPGTRLLVL.

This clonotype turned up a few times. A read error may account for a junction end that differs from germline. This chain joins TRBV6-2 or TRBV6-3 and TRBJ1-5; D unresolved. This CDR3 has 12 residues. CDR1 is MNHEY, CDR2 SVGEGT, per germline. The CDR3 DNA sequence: TGTGTCAGCACAAGGGATGAGCAGCCCCAGCATTTT. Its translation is CVSTRDEQPQHF.

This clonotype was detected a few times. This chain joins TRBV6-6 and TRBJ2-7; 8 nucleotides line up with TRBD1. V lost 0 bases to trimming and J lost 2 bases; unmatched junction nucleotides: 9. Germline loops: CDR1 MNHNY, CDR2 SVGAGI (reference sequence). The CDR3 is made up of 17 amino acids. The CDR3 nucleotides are TGTGCCAGCAGTTACTCATCCAGGGGGCATAACCCCTACGAGCAGTACTTC. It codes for CASSYSSRGHNPYEQYF.

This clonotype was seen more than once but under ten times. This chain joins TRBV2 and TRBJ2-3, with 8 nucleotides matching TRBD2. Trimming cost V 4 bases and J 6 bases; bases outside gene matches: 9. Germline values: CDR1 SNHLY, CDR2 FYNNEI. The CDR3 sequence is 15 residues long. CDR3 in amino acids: CASSGGGGPGDTQYF. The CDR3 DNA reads TGTGCCAGCAGTGGTGGCGGGGGGCCGGGGGATACGCAGTATTTT.

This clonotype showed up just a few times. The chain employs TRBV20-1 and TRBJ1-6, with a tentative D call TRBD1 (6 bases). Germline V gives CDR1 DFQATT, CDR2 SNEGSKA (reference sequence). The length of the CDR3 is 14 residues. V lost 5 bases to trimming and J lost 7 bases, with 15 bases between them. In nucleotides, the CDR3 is TGCAGTGCTTCCGGGGGGCAGGGGAATTCACCCCTCCACTTT. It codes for CSASGGQGNSPLHF.

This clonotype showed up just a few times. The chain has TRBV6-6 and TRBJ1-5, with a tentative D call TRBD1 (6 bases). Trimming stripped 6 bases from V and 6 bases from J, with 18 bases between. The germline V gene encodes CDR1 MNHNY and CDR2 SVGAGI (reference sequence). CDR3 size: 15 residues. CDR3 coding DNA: TGTGCCAGCAGACCACCGGGGGGCGAAGGTCAGCCCCAGCATTTT. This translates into CASRPPGGEGQPQHF.